This TCR beta chain derives from a study of T cells in Graves' hyperthyroidism and ophthalmopathy. Study-wide background: Peripheral blood specimens were obtained at initial diagnosis, prior to any treatment. Study outcomes and limitations: Using 13 V-J features, a model discriminated ophthalmopathy from stable hyperthyroidism.

From germline, CDR1 is ENHRY and CDR2 SYGVKD. Trimming removed 2 bases at V and 4 bases at J, with 11 bases between. This CDR3 has 14 residues. Using RNA transcripts as the source, TCR beta CDR3 regions were amplified. With the HTBI primer set, the TCR CDR3 went through a first round of RT-PCR. TCRdb passed the multiplex PCR reads through MiXCR, listing each CDR3 protein once. The repertoire holds 400,000 or so distinct CDR3 sequences, with around 15% as singletons. This clonotype was observed a few times. Its antigen remains unidentified. This receptor was identified in a man aged 50-59 years with Graves' ophthalmopathy. The J gene is TRBJ1-2, the V gene TRBV10-3, with D perhaps matching TRBD1 (5 bases). Sequencing input: blood. The CDR3 spells CAISEGGDGYGYTF. The CDR3 nucleotides are TGTGCCATCAGTGAGGGAGGGGATGGCTATGGCTACACCTTC.